The 14 T cell receptor beta chains in this list originate from one sample, sequenced in a study of blood T cells in healthy people across ages. For the second PCR, which ran for about 6 to 12 cycles, a sample-barcoded 5' primer and a J-beta primer mix were used. One entry per CDR3 protein, called by TCRdb with MiXCR from the 5' RACE reads. Of about 1.8 million distinct CDR3 sequences listed, roughly 50% are singletons. The sample taken for sequencing was blood. These receptors all stem from a woman aged 40 to 50 in good health.

This chain links TRBV11-3 with TRBJ2-1, with D perhaps matching TRBD1 or TRBD2 (5 bases each). The CDR3 contains 15 residues. Per germline, CDR1 SGHNT and CDR2 YENEEA. Deletions cut 3 bases from V and 8 bases from J, with 17 bases between. CDR3 bases: TGTGCCAGCAGCTTTAGGGGCGGCGAGGGGTATGAGCAGTTCTTC. Translated, it gives CASSFRGGEGYEQFF. Full variable domain (remainder filled in from reference TRBV11-3 and TRBJ2-1): EAGVVQSPRYKIIEKKQPVAFWCNPISGHNTLYWYLQNLGQGPELLIRYENEEAVDDSQLPKDRFSAERLKGVDSTLKIQPAELGDSAVYLCASSFRGGEGYEQFFGPGTRLTVL.

This clonotype was counted between two and nine times. Germline and junction disagree at one end, which may indicate a read error. This chain connects TRBV28 to TRBJ1-4; perhaps TRBD1 as D (6 bases). The germline gives CDR1 MDHEN, CDR2 SYDVKM. The CDR3 runs 13 residues. The CDR3 spells CASREGVQEKLFF. The CDR3 DNA follows: TGTGCCAGCAGAGAGGGGGTACAAGAAAAGCTGTTTTTT.

This rearrangement joins TRBV6-4 to TRBJ1-5; TRBD1 might be the D (5 bases). The CDR3 spans 14 residues. Germline lookup yields CDR1 MRHNA and CDR2 SNTAGT. V was cut by 6 bases and J by 5 bases, with 14 bases left in between. The CDR3 DNA sequence: TGTGCCAGCAGCCCTGGGGGTCGAGATCAGCCCCAGCATTTT. This translates into CASSPGGRDQPQHF.

This clonotype appeared a few times. This chain joins TRBV7-9 and TRBJ2-1; 8 nucleotides line up with TRBD1. The CDR3 has 16 amino acids. Germline V lookup: CDR1 SEHNR, CDR2 FQNEAQ (reference sequence). J lost 3 bases, V lost 3 bases, and 7 bases had no gene match. This chain's CDR3 is CASSFRTGTGYNEQFF. The CDR3 nucleotides are TGTGCCAGCAGCTTTCGCACCGGGACAGGCTACAATGAGCAGTTCTTC. Full variable domain (outside the CDR3, taken from reference TRBV7-9 and TRBJ2-1): DTGVSQNPRHKITKRGQNVTFRCDPISEHNRLYWYRQTLGQGPEFLTYFQNEAQLEKSRLLSDRFSAERPKGSFSTLEIQRTEQGDSAMYLCASSFRTGTGYNEQFFGPGTRLTVL.

The chain uses TRBV5-1 and TRBJ2-5; 15 positions agree with TRBD2. The CDR3 spans 17 residues. Germline CDR1 SGHRS, CDR2 YFSETQ. V lost 5 bases, J lost 5 bases, and 10 bases stayed unmatched. The CDR3 loop is CASRSGLAGGQQETQYF. The CDR3, as DNA: TGCGCCAGCAGGTCAGGACTAGCGGGGGGGCAACAGGAGACCCAGTACTTC.

This clonotype was seen a handful of times. The rearrangement joins TRBV20-1 to TRBJ2-5; unclear D gene. The CDR3 is 15 amino acids. Trimming took 5 bases from V and 0 from J, leaving 16 bases between them. Germline V gene data show CDR1 as DFQATT and CDR2 as SNEGSKA (reference sequence). This CDR3 reads CSAVPLRPYQETQYF. The CDR3 nucleotides are TGCAGTGCTGTCCCACTAAGACCGTACCAAGAGACCCAGTACTTC.

The gene calls are TRBV6-2 or TRBV6-3 and TRBJ1-5; TRBD1 is a possible D gene (5 bases). Trimming left V 5 bases short and J 0 bases short, with 14 bases between. CDR1 is MNHEY, CDR2 SVGEGT, per germline. The CDR3 has 16 residues. CDR3 sequence: CASSGTGPHSNQPQHF. The CDR3 DNA reads TGTGCCAGCAGTGGAACAGGTCCCCATAGCAATCAGCCCCAGCATTTT.

Points on this clonotype: Just one base apart from a much larger clone, this may be a read error. The V call is TRBV29-1, the J call TRBJ2-5; D remains ambiguous. The CDR3 covers 13 residues. V gave up 6 bases and J gave up 7 bases, with 18 bases separating them. Germline V CDR1 and CDR2: SQVTM, ANQGSEA. The CDR3 bases are TGCAGCGTCCCGCACCAAACCCCGGGGACCCAGTACTTC. Residues: CSVPHQTPGTQYF.

The rearrangement joins TRBV7-8 to TRBJ2-1; 14 nucleotides align to TRBD2. The ends lost 3 bases at V and 0 bases at J; junction bases unmatched: 4. The CDR3 consists of 18 residues. Germline V lookup: CDR1 SGHVS, CDR2 FQNEAQ. CDR3 sequence: CASSLRLAGGSSYNEQFF. DNA for the CDR3: TGTGCCAGCAGCTTGAGACTAGCGGGGGGGAGCTCCTACAATGAGCAGTTCTTC.

This clonotype was detected a few times. The chain is built from TRBV5-6 and TRBJ1-2; D is unresolved. CDR3 length equals 16 residues. Germline V gene sequence: CDR1 SGHDT, CDR2 YYEEEE. The V and J ends lost 1 base and 0 bases respectively, with 13 bases between them. The CDR3 region is CASSLLSQPSNYGYTF. Written as DNA, the CDR3 is TGTGCCAGCAGCTTGCTTTCACAGCCTTCTAACTATGGCTACACCTTC.

V is TRBV27 and J is TRBJ1-1, with a tentative D call TRBD1 (6 bases). CDR3 length: 14 amino acids. With 3 bases removed from V and 5 bases from J, the gap between germline ends came to 13 bases. Per the germline V gene, CDR1 is MNHEY and CDR2 is SMNVEV (reference sequence). CDR3 sequence: CASSLGGARTEAFF. CDR3 coding DNA: TGTGCCAGCAGTTTGGGGGGGGCACGGACTGAAGCTTTCTTT.

The chain carries TRBV20-1 and TRBJ2-3; no definite D call. V shed 3 bases and J shed 3 bases, with 16 bases lying between them. CDR3 size: 15 residues. Germline assignment: CDR1 DFQATT and CDR2 SNEGSKA (reference sequence). The CDR3 region has the DNA TGCAGTGCTAGTGGTATGGCCTCTGGAACAGATACGCAGTATTTT. Encoded protein: CSASGMASGTDTQYF.

With respect to this clonotype: A clone one base away is much larger, so this may be a read error. V and J are TRBV28 and TRBJ1-4, with D unclear. Per germline, CDR1 MDHEN and CDR2 SYDVKM. The CDR3 has 15 residues. CDR3 coding DNA: TGTGCCAGCAGTTTAAACTTCGCAACTAATGTAAAACTGTTTTTT. Residues: CASSLNFATNVKLFF.

A few counts support this clonotype. The chain links TRBV28 to TRBJ1-2; the D gene is possibly TRBD1 (5 bases). With 3 bases removed from V and 4 bases from J, the gap between germline ends came to 12 bases. CDR1 and CDR2 from the germline V gene are MDHEN and SYDVKM. The length of the CDR3 is 14 residues. The CDR3 protein is CASSFHQGPYGYTF. DNA of the CDR3: TGTGCCAGCAGTTTTCATCAGGGCCCCTATGGCTACACCTTC.